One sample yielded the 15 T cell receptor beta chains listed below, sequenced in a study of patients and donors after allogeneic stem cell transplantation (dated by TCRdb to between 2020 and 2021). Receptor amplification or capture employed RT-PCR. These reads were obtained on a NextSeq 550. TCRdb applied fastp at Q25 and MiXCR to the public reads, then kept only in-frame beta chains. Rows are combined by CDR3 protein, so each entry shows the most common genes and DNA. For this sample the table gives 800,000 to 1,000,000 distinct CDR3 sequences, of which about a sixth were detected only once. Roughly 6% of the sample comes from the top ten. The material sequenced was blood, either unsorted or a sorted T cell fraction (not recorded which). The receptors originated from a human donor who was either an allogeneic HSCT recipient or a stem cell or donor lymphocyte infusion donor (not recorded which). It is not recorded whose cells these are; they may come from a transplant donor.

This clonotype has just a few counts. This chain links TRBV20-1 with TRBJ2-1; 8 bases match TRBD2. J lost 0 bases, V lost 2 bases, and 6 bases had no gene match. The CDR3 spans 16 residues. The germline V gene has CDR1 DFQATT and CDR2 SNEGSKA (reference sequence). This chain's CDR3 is CSARIAGLSSYNEQFF. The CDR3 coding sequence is TGCAGTGCTAGAATAGCGGGATTAAGCTCCTACAATGAGCAGTTCTTC.

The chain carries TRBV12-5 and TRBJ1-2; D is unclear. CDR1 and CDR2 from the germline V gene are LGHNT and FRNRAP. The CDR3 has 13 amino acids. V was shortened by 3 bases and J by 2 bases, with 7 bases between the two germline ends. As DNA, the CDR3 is TGTGCTAGTGGTTTCGGACGGAACTATGGCTACACCTTC. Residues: CASGFGRNYGYTF.

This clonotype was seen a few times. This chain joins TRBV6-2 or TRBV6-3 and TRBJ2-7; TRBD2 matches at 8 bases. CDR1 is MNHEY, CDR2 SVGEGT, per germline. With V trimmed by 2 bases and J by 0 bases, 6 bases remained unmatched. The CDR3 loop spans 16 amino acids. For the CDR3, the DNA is TGTGCCAGCAGTTACGATCGCGGGAGGTCCTCCTACGAGCAGTACTTC. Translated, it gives CASSYDRGRSSYEQYF.

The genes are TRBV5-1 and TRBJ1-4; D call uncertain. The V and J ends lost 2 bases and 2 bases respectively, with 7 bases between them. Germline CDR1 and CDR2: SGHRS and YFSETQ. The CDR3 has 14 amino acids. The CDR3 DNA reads TGCGCCAGCAGCTTCGGGCCTACTAATGAAAAACTGTTTTTT. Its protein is CASSFGPTNEKLFF.

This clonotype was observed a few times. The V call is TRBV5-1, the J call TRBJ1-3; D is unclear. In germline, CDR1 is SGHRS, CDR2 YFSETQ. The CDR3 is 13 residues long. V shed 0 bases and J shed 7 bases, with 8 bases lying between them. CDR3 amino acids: CASSLAPDNTIYF. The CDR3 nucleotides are TGCGCCAGCAGCTTGGCCCCAGATAACACCATATATTTT. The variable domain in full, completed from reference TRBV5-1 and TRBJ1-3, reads KAGVTQTPRYLIKTRGQQVTLSCSPISGHRSVSWYQQTPGQGLQFLFEYFSETQRNKGNFPGRFSGRQFSNSRSEMNVSTLELGDSALYLCASSLAPDNTIYFGEGSWLTVV.

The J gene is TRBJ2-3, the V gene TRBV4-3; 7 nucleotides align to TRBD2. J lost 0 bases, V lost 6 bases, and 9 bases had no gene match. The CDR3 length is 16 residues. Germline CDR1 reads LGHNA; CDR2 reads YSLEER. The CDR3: CASSRSTSRSTDTQYF. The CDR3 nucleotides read TGCGCCAGCAGTCGCTCGACTAGCCGAAGCACAGATACGCAGTATTTT.

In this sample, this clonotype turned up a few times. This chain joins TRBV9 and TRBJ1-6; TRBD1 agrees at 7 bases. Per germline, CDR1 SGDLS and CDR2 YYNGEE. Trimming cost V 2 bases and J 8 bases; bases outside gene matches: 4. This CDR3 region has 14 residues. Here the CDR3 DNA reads TGTGCCAGCAGCGTGACAGGGTGGCATTCACCCCTCCACTTT. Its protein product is CASSVTGWHSPLHF.

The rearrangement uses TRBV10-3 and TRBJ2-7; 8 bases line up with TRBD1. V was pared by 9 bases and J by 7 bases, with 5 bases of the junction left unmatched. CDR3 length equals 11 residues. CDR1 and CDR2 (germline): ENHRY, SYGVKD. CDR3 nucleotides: TGTGCCATGGGGACAGGCGAAGAGCAGTACTTC. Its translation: CAMGTGEEQYF.

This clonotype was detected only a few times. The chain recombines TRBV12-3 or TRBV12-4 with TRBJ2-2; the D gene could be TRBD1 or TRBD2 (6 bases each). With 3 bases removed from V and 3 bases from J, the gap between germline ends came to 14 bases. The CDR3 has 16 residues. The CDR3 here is CASSLLGGPYTGELFF. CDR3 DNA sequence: TGTGCCAGCAGTTTGCTCGGGGGCCCTTACACCGGGGAGCTGTTTTTT.

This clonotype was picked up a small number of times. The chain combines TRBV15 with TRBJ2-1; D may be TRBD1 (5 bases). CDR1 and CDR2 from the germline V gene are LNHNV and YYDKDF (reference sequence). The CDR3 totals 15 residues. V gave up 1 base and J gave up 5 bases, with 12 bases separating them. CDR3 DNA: TGTGCCACCAGCAGAGTCCAGGGAAGGCACAATGAGCAGTTCTTC. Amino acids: CATSRVQGRHNEQFF.

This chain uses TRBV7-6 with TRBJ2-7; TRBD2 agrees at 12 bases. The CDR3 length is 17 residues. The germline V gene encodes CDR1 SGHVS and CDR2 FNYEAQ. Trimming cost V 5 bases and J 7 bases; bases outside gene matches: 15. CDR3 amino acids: CASSPLRPSGRAGEQYF. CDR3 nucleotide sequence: TGTGCCAGCAGCCCCCTAAGGCCTAGCGGGAGGGCCGGGGAGCAGTACTTC.

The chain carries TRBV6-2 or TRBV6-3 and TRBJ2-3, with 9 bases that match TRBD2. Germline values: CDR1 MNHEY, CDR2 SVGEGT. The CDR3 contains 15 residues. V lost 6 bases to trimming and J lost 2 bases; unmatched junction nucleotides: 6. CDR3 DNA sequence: TGTGCCAGCAGGACTAGCGGATCTTTCACAGATACGCAGTATTTT. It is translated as CASRTSGSFTDTQYF.

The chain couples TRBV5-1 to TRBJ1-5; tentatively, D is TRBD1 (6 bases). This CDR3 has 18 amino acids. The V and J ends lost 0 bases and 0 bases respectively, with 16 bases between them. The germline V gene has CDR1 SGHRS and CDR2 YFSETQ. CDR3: CASSLGSLTGNSNQPQHF. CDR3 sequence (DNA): TGCGCCAGCAGCTTGGGGAGCCTGACAGGTAATAGCAATCAGCCCCAGCATTTT.

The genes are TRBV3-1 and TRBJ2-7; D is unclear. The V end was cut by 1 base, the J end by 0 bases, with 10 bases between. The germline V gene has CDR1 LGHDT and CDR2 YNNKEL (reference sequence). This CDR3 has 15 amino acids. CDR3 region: CASSQAAVSSYEQYF. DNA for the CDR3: TGTGCCAGCAGCCAAGCCGCGGTTAGCTCCTACGAGCAGTACTTC.

In DNA form, the CDR3 reads TGTGCCAGTAGTATTGGGGACGCCACGTTCAATGAGCAGTTCTTC. Encoded protein: CASSIGDATFNEQFF. This sequence joins TRBV19 and TRBJ2-1; D assignment may be TRBD1 or TRBD2 (5 bases each). The CDR3 consists of 15 residues. Germline lookup yields CDR1 LNHDA and CDR2 SQIVND (reference sequence). V was pared by 3 bases and J by 6 bases, with 15 bases between.